The clone carrying this TCR beta chain was recorded only once. Method: immunoSEQ multiplex PCR; TCRdb's copy keeps in-frame clones and lacks some. The top ten clones hold 12% of a sample with hundreds of thousands of clones, about 85% of them seen once. The ends lost 1 base at V and 3 bases at J; junction bases unmatched: 13. Germline V gives CDR1 LNHNV, CDR2 YYDKDF (reference sequence). The CDR3 sequence is 18 residues long. The sample is drawn from a study of blood T cell repertoires in COVID-19. The TCR comes from a woman between 18 and 29 years old who had recovered from COVID-19. Sequenced sample: peripheral blood. The chain carries TRBV15 and TRBJ2-7, with 9 bases that match TRBD2. CDR3 protein: CATSRVPLIAGVHYEQYF. As DNA, the CDR3 is TGTGCCACCAGCAGAGTGCCGTTGATAGCGGGAGTGCACTACGAGCAGTACTTC.